This T cell receptor beta chain was sequenced in a study of CD8 T cells in ankylosing spondylitis (dated by TCRdb to 2016 to 2017). Broadly, across the study: The study set out to find disease-linked TCR variants by profiling T cell receptor beta repertoires in ankylosing spondylitis patients and healthy donors. The whole study cohort included about a hundred healthy donors and 25 ankylosing spondylitis patients. Peripheral blood was sampled, and synovial fluid was additionally collected from ankylosing spondylitis patients. The paper's findings and limits, for the study overall: A TCR beta motif made up of several highly homologous amino acid variants appeared to be characteristic of blood from ankylosing spondylitis patients. The disease-linked clones were reported to be significantly enriched in matched synovial fluid samples from ankylosing spondylitis patients. Some motif variants had previously been reported in the synovial fluid and blood of reactive arthritis patients, which suggests shared mechanisms of disease initiation. A CD8+ phenotype was shown by the disease-linked clones, which were found at relatively low frequencies in peripheral blood.

The instrument given in TCRdb is Illumina HiSeq 2500. Quantitative 5'-RACE with molecular barcodes was used to prepare TCR beta libraries. The original methods were these. A new computational method, built on a probabilistic model of VDJ rearrangement, was used to identify disease-linked TCR variants. TCRdb applied fastp at Q25 and MiXCR to the public reads, then kept only in-frame beta chains. Here each entry gathers all rows of one CDR3 protein and keeps the most common genes and DNA. The V and J calls, along with clone size, are taken from TCRdb and not from the paper's own processing. A total of approximately 300,000 distinct CDR3 sequences appear in this sample, roughly 20% of them only once. 7.5% to 9.5% of the sample lies in the top ten. Including the terminal cysteine and phenylalanine, the CDR3 comprises 13 residues. The CDR3 DNA has 39 bases and is translated from base 1. The V and J ends are trimmed by 2 bases and 4 bases, leaving 5 bases between them.

This clonotype was seen ten or more times. Its antigen target is currently unknown. It has no much larger one-base neighbor in the sample; base qualities were not kept. Recombination joined TRBV12-3 or TRBV12-4 with TRBJ2-2, with the D gene call left open. Sequenced sample: blood, either unsorted or a sorted T cell fraction (not recorded which). The source is a male donor with ankylosing spondylitis or in good health (not recorded which). This receptor carries the CDR3 CASSLLGTGELFF. The nucleotide sequence reads as follows: TGTGCCAGCAGTTTACTAGGCACCGGGGAGCTGTTTTTT.